Shown below are 10 T cell receptor beta chains from a single sample sequenced in a study of blood T cell repertoires in COVID-19. The protocol was immunoSEQ multiplex PCR, while the TCRdb copy is restricted to in-frame clones and leaves out a portion. The table has under 80,000 clones, approximately 80% seen once. The specimen sequenced was peripheral blood. The source is a woman aged 55-70 years with acute or convalescent COVID-19.

CDR3 nucleotides: TGTGCCAGCAGCCTAAGGGGGGGCTCCTACGAGCAGTACTTC. Encoded protein: CASSLRGGSYEQYF. V gene TRBV7-9 combines with J gene TRBJ2-7, with a weak D call TRBD2 (7 bases). Trimming shortened V by 5 bases and J by 0 bases, and 11 bases separated the two germline ends. The CDR3 is 14 amino acids. CDR1 is SEHNR, CDR2 FQNEAQ, per germline (reference sequence).

This clone occurred many times. The rearrangement links TRBV7-6 to TRBJ1-6, with 9 bases aligning to TRBD1. CDR1 is SGHVS, CDR2 FNYEAQ, per germline. This CDR3 comprises 14 residues. V lost 5 bases to trimming and J lost 10 bases; unmatched junction nucleotides: 6. CDR3 in amino acids: CASSLNRGQSPLHF. The CDR3 DNA sequence: TGTGCCAGCAGCCTCAACAGGGGGCAATCACCCCTCCACTTT.

This chain joins TRBV5-1 and TRBJ2-2; TRBD2 matches 8 bases. Germline V CDR1 and CDR2: SGHRS, YFSETQ. This CDR3 is built from 15 residues. Unmatched junction bases numbered 8, after V lost 4 bases and J lost 6 bases. The CDR3 loop reads CASSRRGGDPGELFF. For the CDR3, the DNA is TGCGCCAGCAGCCGACGGGGGGGCGATCCCGGGGAGCTGTTTTTT.

This sequence joins TRBV12-1 and TRBJ2-7; the DNA was not used to check the table's D call, TRBD2. TRBV12-1 corresponds to a pseudogene. This CDR3 region has 12 residues. CDR3 coding DNA: TGTGCCAGCCGGTTGCCTTTCTACGAGCAGTACTTC. It codes for CASRLPFYEQYF.

The sample holds one count of this clone. Written as DNA, the CDR3 is TGTGCCAGCAGCCGACTCCACCCTAGCGGGGTGACCACAGATACGCAGTATTTT. This sequence encodes CASSRLHPSGVTTDTQYF. This chain joins TRBV3-1 (or the pseudogene TRBV3-2) and TRBJ2-3; 9 bases align to TRBD2. The ends lost 4 bases at V and 2 bases at J; junction bases unmatched: 13. The CDR3 runs 18 residues. Germline assignment: CDR1 LGHDT and CDR2 YNNKEL (reference sequence).

This clone was seen only once. The chain carries TRBV4-1 and TRBJ1-1; perhaps TRBD1 as D (5 bases). CDR1 and CDR2 (germline): MGHRA, YSYEKL. Trimming took 1 base from V and 1 from J, leaving 10 bases between them. The CDR3 is made up of 15 amino acids. The CDR3 sequence: CASSQARQTNTEAFF. The CDR3 region has the DNA TGCGCCAGCAGCCAAGCCCGACAGACGAACACTGAAGCTTTCTTT.

J is TRBJ2-5 and V is TRBV6-5; 7 nucleotides match TRBD2. J lost 5 bases, V lost 5 bases, and 11 bases had no gene match. The germline gives CDR1 MNHEY, CDR2 SVGAGI. This CDR3 contains 15 residues. CDR3 sequence reads: CASSTLGEGAETQYF. CDR3 sequence (DNA): TGTGCCAGCAGTACCCTGGGGGAGGGAGCGGAGACCCAGTACTTC.

V is TRBV10-3 and J is TRBJ1-2; the match to TRBD1 covers 7 bases. The length of the CDR3 is 14 residues. V shed 5 bases and J 0 bases; nucleotides not matched to a gene: 3. CDR1 is ENHRY and CDR2 is SYGVKD in the germline V gene. Here the CDR3 reads CAISYQGANYGYTF. DNA for the CDR3: TGTGCCATCAGTTATCAGGGGGCTAACTATGGCTACACCTTC.

The genes are TRBV28 and TRBJ2-4; the match to TRBD1 covers 7 bases. The CDR3 sequence is 16 residues long. V shed 5 bases, J shed 3 bases, and the junction held 10 bases outside the gene matches. Germline loops: CDR1 MDHEN, CDR2 SYDVKM. DNA for the CDR3: TGTGCCAGCAGTGGAGGACGACAGGGCGGCAAAAACATTCAGTACTTC. It is translated as CASSGGRQGGKNIQYF.

This chain connects TRBV6-5 to TRBJ1-4, with a weak D call TRBD1 (5 bases). Germline-derived CDR1 and CDR2 are MNHEY and SVGAGI. The CDR3 covers 15 residues. V was clipped by 4 bases and J by 8 bases, with 17 bases between them. The CDR3: CASSLLRGGNEKLFF. The DNA for the CDR3 is TGTGCCAGCAGTTTACTCCGGGGGGGAAACGAAAAACTGTTTTTT.